These 5 T cell receptor beta chains were sequenced from one sample in a study of T-cell reconstitution after alpha-beta-depleted transplantation in children. During its preparation, the TCRbeta library received unique molecular identifiers. TCRdb re-called the PCR reads with MiXCR, one entry per CDR3 protein. The data show about a million distinct CDR3 sequences, about 29% seen once. The material was PBMCs, mostly from graft donor cells, obtained 360 days after TCRalphabeta/CD19-depleted stem cell transplant. The receptors shown here come from a boy in the first two years of life who had a stem cell transplant for SCID, so the T cells may come from the graft donor.

This clonotype was seen a few times. The V gene is TRBV20-1, the J gene TRBJ1-3; D is unresolved. Trimming left V 0 bases short and J 4 bases short, with 13 bases between. This CDR3 contains 15 residues. Germline assignment: CDR1 DFQATT and CDR2 SNEGSKA (reference sequence). As DNA, the CDR3 is TGCAGTGCTAGAGATTGGGCATTTTGGGGAAACACCATATATTTT. Translation: CSARDWAFWGNTIYF.

The gene calls are TRBV20-1 and TRBJ1-1, with D possibly TRBD1 on 6 matching bases. The CDR3 runs 14 residues. Germline CDR1 is DFQATT and CDR2 is SNEGSKA (reference sequence). Trimming pared 5 bases from V and 8 bases from J, leaving 21 bases between. CDR3 region: CSAHHLKTGPEAFF. DNA for the CDR3: TGCAGTGCTCACCACCTAAAGACAGGCCCCGAAGCTTTCTTT.

This clonotype was seen more than once but under ten times. This chain joins TRBV6-2 or TRBV6-3 and TRBJ1-1; D gene ambiguous. This CDR3 is built from 14 residues. Germline V gives CDR1 MNHEY, CDR2 SVGEGT. Trimming shortened V by 8 bases and J by 1 base, and 14 bases separated the two germline ends. The CDR3 region is CASHAGRSNTEAFF. The CDR3 DNA is TGTGCCAGCCATGCCGGCAGGTCGAACACTGAAGCTTTCTTT.

In its sample, this clonotype was seen a few times. The V and J genes are TRBV7-8 and TRBJ2-1; the match to TRBD1 covers 11 bases. CDR1 is SGHVS and CDR2 is FQNEAQ in the germline V gene. The length of the CDR3 is 13 residues. V was clipped by 1 base and J by 15 bases; unmatched bases: 5. The CDR3 sequence is CASSLDAGTGGFF. Written as DNA, the CDR3 is TGTGCCAGCAGCTTAGATGCTGGGACAGGGGGGTTCTTC.

This clonotype was seen just once. V is TRBV11-2 and J is TRBJ2-7; no definite D call. Germline CDR1 is SGHAT and CDR2 is FQNNGV. V lost 2 bases and J lost 0, with 23 bases in between. The CDR3 has 19 residues. In DNA form, the CDR3 reads TGTGCCAGCAGCTTACTTCTTGTGTGGCCCCCCATCCCCTCCTACGAGCAGTACTTC. Translating gives CASSLLLVWPPIPSYEQYF.